This T cell receptor beta chain derives from a study of blood T cell repertoires in COVID-19. The repertoire was sequenced with immunoSEQ multiplex PCR; TCRdb's copy has only in-frame clones and lacks some. The data hold over 45,000 clones, with roughly 80% observed a single time. This CDR3 is 13 amino acids long. Trimming removed 5 bases at V and 4 bases at J, with 8 bases between. Germline CDR1 reads SGHTA; CDR2 reads FQGTGA. The V and J genes are TRBV7-3 and TRBJ2-2; D ambiguous. The TCR comes from a woman aged 60-70 years with acute or convalescent COVID-19. The material sequenced was peripheral blood. The CDR3 protein is CASSRIATGELFF. CDR3 sequence (DNA): TGTGCCAGCAGCAGGATAGCCACCGGGGAGCTGTTTTTT.